The clone carrying this T cell receptor (beta chain) occurred a few times. Per germline, CDR1 SNHLY and CDR2 FYNNEI. This CDR3 spans 13 amino acids. The V end was cut by 3 bases, the J end by 4 bases, with 9 bases between. Using immunoSEQ multiplex PCR, the repertoire was profiled, and TCRdb retains in-frame clones only, with some absent. Among tens of thousands of clones listed, more than 85% were seen once. The sample comes from a study of T cell changes during pregnancy in multiple sclerosis. This clonotype originated in a female donor with multiple sclerosis, enrolled in a pregnancy study. The sequenced sample was CD8+ T cells from peripheral blood mononuclear cells, obtained in the first trimester of pregnancy. The genes are TRBV2 and TRBJ1-2; D is unclear. The CDR3 is CASSERGFYGYTF. In nucleotides, the CDR3 is TGTGCCAGCAGTGAGAGAGGGTTCTATGGCTACACCTTC.